Below are 27 T cell receptor beta chains sequenced from a single sample in a study of blood T cells in healthy people across ages. Primed by a sample-barcoded 5' primer and a J-beta primer mix, a second PCR proceeded for 7 to 11 cycles. TCRdb re-analysed the 5' RACE reads in MiXCR, keeping a single row per CDR3 protein. The sample includes roughly 800,000 distinct CDR3 sequences, 50% to 65% of them seen just once. What was sequenced was blood. Source of these receptors: an elderly man in good health.

This chain connects TRBV5-1 to TRBJ1-2; 7 bases agree with TRBD1. Looked up from germline, CDR1 is SGHRS and CDR2 is YFSETQ. The CDR3 runs 13 residues. Losses at the gene ends were 0 bases for V and 8 bases for J; bases not matched to a gene: 4. Here the CDR3 reads CASSLEGARGYTF. CDR3 DNA sequence: TGCGCCAGCAGCTTGGAGGGGGCTAGAGGCTACACCTTC.

The J gene is TRBJ2-7, the V gene TRBV12-3 or TRBV12-4; TRBD2 matches 7 bases. The V and J ends lost 2 bases and 0 bases, in that order; junction bases with no gene match: 4. The CDR3 length is 15 residues. This CDR3 is CASSLRGGISYEQYF. CDR3 DNA: TGTGCCAGCAGTTTAAGGGGAGGGATCTCCTACGAGCAGTACTTC.

V is TRBV10-1 and J is TRBJ2-2; D call uncertain. The CDR3 length is 15 residues. The germline CDR1 and CDR2 sequences are WNHNN and SYGVQD (reference sequence). Trimming left V 3 bases short and J 4 bases short, with 12 bases between. DNA of the CDR3: TGCGCCAGCAGTGAACAGACACCTGGCACCGGGGAGCTGTTTTTT. Translation gives CASSEQTPGTGELFF.

This chain links TRBV4-2 with TRBJ2-7; 8 nucleotides line up with TRBD2. Germline V gene lookup returns CDR1 LGHNA and CDR2 YNFKEQ. This CDR3 spans 16 amino acids. Trimming at V came to 2 bases and at J to 6 bases, leaving 12 bases not matched to a gene. The CDR3 DNA reads as TGTGCCAGCAGCCAACAGGCACAAGCGGGAGTGGGCGAGCAGTACTTC. Encoded protein: CASSQQAQAGVGEQYF.

This clonotype appeared many times. This chain uses TRBV27 with TRBJ1-5; 9 positions agree with TRBD1. Losses at the gene ends were 5 bases for V and 2 bases for J; bases not matched to a gene: 4. The germline V gene encodes CDR1 MNHEY and CDR2 SMNVEV (reference sequence). The CDR3 is 15 residues long. The CDR3 spells CASSGQGLGNQPQHF. DNA of the CDR3: TGTGCCAGCAGTGGACAGGGGCTGGGCAATCAGCCCCAGCATTTT.

This clonotype was counted a few times. V gene TRBV21-1 combines with J gene TRBJ2-7. TRBV21-1 is a pseudogene. This CDR3 is built from 15 residues. Here the CDR3 reads CASSNDLRSSYEQYF. The DNA of the CDR3 is TGTGCCAGCAGCAATGACCTCAGGAGCTCCTACGAGCAGTACTTC.

There are a few counts of this clonotype. The chain carries TRBV24-1 and TRBJ2-1, with 7 bases aligning to TRBD2. Germline V gene lookup returns CDR1 KGHDR and CDR2 SFDVKD. V gave up 4 bases and J gave up 0 bases; unmatched junction bases: 8. This CDR3 is built from 17 residues. CDR3 bases: TGTGCCACCAGTGACACTACCGGGACTAACTCCTACAATGAGCAGTTCTTC. Amino acids: CATSDTTGTNSYNEQFF.

J is TRBJ2-1 and V is TRBV5-5, with TRBD2 identical over 12 bases. V was clipped by 2 bases and J by 10 bases; unmatched bases: 10. Germline V lookup: CDR1 SGHKS, CDR2 YYEKEE (reference sequence). CDR3 length equals 16 residues. This chain's CDR3 is CASSFGVLAGGNEQFF. DNA for the CDR3: TGTGCCAGCAGCTTCGGGGTTCTAGCGGGAGGGAACGAGCAGTTCTTC.

This sequence joins TRBV12-3 or TRBV12-4 and TRBJ1-1, with 7 bases aligning to TRBD1. The length of the CDR3 is 15 residues. The V gene end was trimmed by 1 base and the J gene end by 5 bases; junction bases not matched to a gene: 7. The DNA for the CDR3 is TGTGCCAGCAGTTTAGTTGCAGGGGGAGGTACTGAAGCTTTCTTT. It codes for CASSLVAGGGTEAFF.

V is TRBV11-2 and J is TRBJ2-1, with 8 bases matching TRBD2. The V gene's germline CDR1 is SGHAT and CDR2 FQNNGV. The CDR3 runs 15 residues. Losses at the gene ends were 5 bases for V and 6 bases for J; bases not matched to a gene: 9. CDR3 region: CASSTGTSRFNEQFF. The CDR3 nucleotides read TGTGCCAGCAGCACGGGGACTAGTAGGTTCAATGAGCAGTTCTTC.

The rearrangement uses TRBV9 and TRBJ2-7; D call uncertain. The last part of the DNA fits TRBJ2-5 better; the J call may be wrong. Per the germline V gene, CDR1 is SGDLS and CDR2 is YYNGEE. This CDR3 has 14 residues. The chain's CDR3 is CASSVAPGRETQYF. Written as DNA, the CDR3 is TGTGCCAGCAGCGTAGCCCCGGGCAGAGAGACCCAGTACTTC.

This chain links TRBV27 with TRBJ1-3; D possibly corresponds to TRBD1 (6 bases). Germline CDR1 MNHEY, CDR2 SMNVEV (reference sequence). This CDR3 spans 14 amino acids. V was shortened by 5 bases and J by 1 base, with 9 bases between the two germline ends. The CDR3 coding sequence is TGTGCCAGCAGTCCCGGGACATCTGGAAACACCATATATTTT. Translation gives CASSPGTSGNTIYF.

The chain links TRBV20-1 to TRBJ2-1, with 11 bases lining up with TRBD2. The CDR3 contains 15 residues. After removal of 5 bases from V and 6 bases from J, the junction contained 9 bases not matched to a gene. Germline-derived CDR1 and CDR2 are DFQATT and SNEGSKA (reference sequence). The CDR3 reads CSAGASGRIPNEQFF. CDR3 nucleotides: TGCAGTGCTGGAGCTAGCGGGAGGATACCCAATGAGCAGTTCTTC.

V gene TRBV28 combines with J gene TRBJ2-4; 7 nucleotides match TRBD1. Matching the DNA end better, TRBJ2-7 makes the J call doubtful. Germline V gene lookup returns CDR1 MDHEN and CDR2 SYDVKM. This CDR3 is built from 12 residues. The CDR3: CASGQASYEQYF. The CDR3 DNA is TGTGCCAGCGGACAGGCGTCCTACGAGCAGTACTTC.

This chain connects TRBV2 to TRBJ2-1; 11 bases align to TRBD2. V shed 2 bases, J shed 7 bases, and the junction held 7 bases outside the gene matches. CDR1 is SNHLY and CDR2 is FYNNEI in the germline V gene. The CDR3 consists of 16 residues. The CDR3 DNA reads TGTGCCAGCAGTGAACAAACTAGCGGGAGCGCTAATGAGCAGTTCTTC. This gives the protein CASSEQTSGSANEQFF.

The CDR3 sequence: CASSTREGREAFF. The DNA of the CDR3 is TGCGCCAGCAGCACTAGGGAGGGGCGGGAAGCTTTCTTT. The chain uses TRBV4-1 and TRBJ1-1; TRBD1 might be the D (5 bases). Germline V gives CDR1 MGHRA, CDR2 YSYEKL. The CDR3 is made up of 13 amino acids. V shed 5 bases and J shed 8 bases, with 15 bases lying between them.

This chain joins TRBV7-6 and TRBJ2-7; 14 positions match TRBD2. CDR3 length equals 17 residues. Trimming took 3 bases from V and 1 from J; bases not matched to a gene: 5. Germline CDR1 SGHVS, CDR2 FNYEAQ. CDR3 sequence: CASSLGTSGSYSYEQYF. For the CDR3, the DNA is TGTGCCAGCAGCTTGGGGACTAGCGGGAGCTATTCCTACGAGCAGTACTTC.

This clonotype was observed a handful of times. The V and J genes are TRBV14 and TRBJ2-4; tentative D call: TRBD2 (6 bases). The J call may not be correct, given that the DNA end is closer to TRBJ2-7. The CDR3 totals 13 residues. The germline gives CDR1 SGHDN, CDR2 FVKESK. This chain's CDR3 is CASSPRGRGEQYF. CDR3 sequence (DNA): TGTGCCAGCAGCCCCCGGGGGAGAGGCGAGCAGTACTTC.

This clonotype was recorded a few times. The gene calls are TRBV10-3 and TRBJ2-1; 13 bases fit TRBD2. The CDR3 extends over 18 amino acids. The germline V gene encodes CDR1 ENHRY and CDR2 SYGVKD. After removal of 6 bases from V and 0 bases from J, the junction contained 8 bases not matched to a gene. CDR3 sequence reads: CAISPGLAGPPSYNEQFF. The CDR3 DNA reads TGTGCCATCAGCCCGGGACTAGCGGGACCGCCCTCCTACAATGAGCAGTTCTTC.

The chain uses TRBV20-1 and TRBJ1-2; D is unclear. The V end was cut by 6 bases, the J end by 0 bases, with 14 bases between. This CDR3 has 14 residues. In germline, CDR1 is DFQATT, CDR2 SNEGSKA (reference sequence). CDR3 sequence: CSAETPTPNYGYTF. The CDR3 region has the DNA TGCAGTGCCGAAACCCCTACCCCTAACTATGGCTACACCTTC.

The CDR3: CATSGEGRDGYTF. The CDR3 DNA sequence: TGTGCCACCAGTGGAGAGGGGCGCGATGGCTACACCTTC. J is TRBJ1-2 and V is TRBV24-1; the D gene is possibly TRBD1 (5 bases). The V and J ends lost 5 bases and 6 bases respectively, with 12 bases between them. The CDR3 is 13 amino acids. Per the germline V gene, CDR1 is KGHDR and CDR2 is SFDVKD.

The chain joins TRBV9 to TRBJ1-2; TRBD1 matches 10 bases. V gave up 4 bases and J gave up 8 bases; unmatched junction bases: 8. The CDR3 sequence is 14 residues long. Per the germline V gene, CDR1 is SGDLS and CDR2 is YYNGEE. The CDR3 DNA is TGTGCCAGCAGCCGAGACAGGGGGCGCGGCGGCTACACCTTC. Translating it yields CASSRDRGRGGYTF.

This rearrangement joins TRBV10-3 to TRBJ1-1; 8 nucleotides align to TRBD1. The CDR3 is made up of 12 amino acids. CDR1 is ENHRY and CDR2 is SYGVKD in the germline V gene. After removal of 9 bases from V and 7 bases from J, the junction contained 7 bases not matched to a gene. The CDR3 DNA follows: TGTGCCATAAAAACAGGGGGAGGTGAAGCTTTCTTT. Protein product: CAIKTGGGEAFF.

The rearrangement uses TRBV3-1 and TRBJ2-1; 9 bases match TRBD1. From germline, CDR1 is LGHDT and CDR2 YNNKEL (reference sequence). J lost 3 bases, V lost 6 bases, and 6 bases had no gene match. This CDR3 contains 15 residues. CDR3 protein: CASSFGTGLYNEQFF. The CDR3 DNA reads TGTGCCAGCAGTTTTGGGACAGGGCTCTACAATGAGCAGTTCTTC.

V is TRBV7-2 and J is TRBJ2-5, with 7 positions matching TRBD2. With V trimmed by 2 bases and J by 4 bases, 10 bases remained unmatched. This CDR3 is 16 amino acids long. Germline V gene sequence: CDR1 SGHTA, CDR2 FQGNSA. In nucleotides, the CDR3 is TGTGCCAGCAGCTTAAAAGGGACTACCCCCGGAGAGACCCAGTACTTC. It translates to CASSLKGTTPGETQYF.

The chain joins TRBV6-5 to TRBJ2-3; possibly TRBD1 or TRBD2 for D (7 bases each). Germline loops: CDR1 MNHEY, CDR2 SVGAGI. The ends were cut back, 9 bases at V and 0 bases at J, with 16 bases in the middle. This CDR3 is 15 amino acids long. CDR3 amino acids: CASRGGTASTDTQYF. In nucleotides, the CDR3 is TGTGCCAGTAGGGGGGGGACAGCTAGCACAGATACGCAGTATTTT.

The V gene is TRBV5-1, the J gene TRBJ2-1; TRBD2 matches 8 bases. V lost 5 bases to trimming and J lost 0 bases; unmatched junction nucleotides: 4. From germline, CDR1 is SGHRS and CDR2 YFSETQ. CDR3 length equals 15 residues. The CDR3 sequence: CASRVAGPSYNEQFF. DNA for the CDR3: TGCGCCAGCAGGGTAGCGGGGCCCTCCTACAATGAGCAGTTCTTC.